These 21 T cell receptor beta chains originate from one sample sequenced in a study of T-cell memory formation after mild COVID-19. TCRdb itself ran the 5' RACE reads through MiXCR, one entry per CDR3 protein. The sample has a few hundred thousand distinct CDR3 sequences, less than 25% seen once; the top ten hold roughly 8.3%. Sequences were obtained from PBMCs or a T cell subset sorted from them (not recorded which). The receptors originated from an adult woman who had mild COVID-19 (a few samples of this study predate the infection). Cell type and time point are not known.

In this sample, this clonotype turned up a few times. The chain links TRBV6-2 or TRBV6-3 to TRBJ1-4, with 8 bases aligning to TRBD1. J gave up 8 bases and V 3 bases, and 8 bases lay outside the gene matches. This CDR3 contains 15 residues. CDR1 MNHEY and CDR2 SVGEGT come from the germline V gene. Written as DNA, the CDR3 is TGTGCCAGCAGTTATCGTCGGACAGGGAACGAAAAACTGTTTTTT. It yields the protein CASSYRRTGNEKLFF.

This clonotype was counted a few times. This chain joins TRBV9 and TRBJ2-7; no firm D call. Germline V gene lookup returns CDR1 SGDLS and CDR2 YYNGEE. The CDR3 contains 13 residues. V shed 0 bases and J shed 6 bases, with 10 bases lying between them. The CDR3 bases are TGTGCCAGCAGCGTAGGGGCCGGGTCCGAGCAGTACTTC. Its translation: CASSVGAGSEQYF.

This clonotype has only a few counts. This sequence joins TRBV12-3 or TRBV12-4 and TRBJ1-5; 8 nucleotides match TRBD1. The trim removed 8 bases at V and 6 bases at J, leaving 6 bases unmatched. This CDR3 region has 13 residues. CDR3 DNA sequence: TGTGCCAGCGGCAGGGGGCCCGGTCAGCCCCAGCATTTT. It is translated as CASGRGPGQPQHF.

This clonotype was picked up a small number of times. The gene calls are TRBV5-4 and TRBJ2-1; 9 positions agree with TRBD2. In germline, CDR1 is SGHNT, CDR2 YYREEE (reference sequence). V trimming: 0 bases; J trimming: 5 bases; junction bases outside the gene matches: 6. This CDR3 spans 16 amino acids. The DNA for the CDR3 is TGTGCCAGCAGCTTGGGGTTAGCGGGGGTAGACAATGAGCAGTTCTTC. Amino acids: CASSLGLAGVDNEQFF.

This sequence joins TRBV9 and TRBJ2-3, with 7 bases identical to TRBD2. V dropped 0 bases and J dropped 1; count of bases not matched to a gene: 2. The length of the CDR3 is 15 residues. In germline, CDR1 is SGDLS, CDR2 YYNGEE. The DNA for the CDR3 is TGTGCCAGCAGCGTAGAGGGAGGGGGCACAGATACGCAGTATTTT. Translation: CASSVEGGGTDTQYF.

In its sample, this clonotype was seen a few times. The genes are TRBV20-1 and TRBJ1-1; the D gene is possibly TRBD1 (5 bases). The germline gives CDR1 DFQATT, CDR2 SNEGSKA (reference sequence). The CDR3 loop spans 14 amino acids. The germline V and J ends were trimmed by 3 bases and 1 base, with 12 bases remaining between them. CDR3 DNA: TGCAGTGCTAGTCTAGGTGGGGGGAACACTGAAGCTTTCTTT. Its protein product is CSASLGGGNTEAFF.

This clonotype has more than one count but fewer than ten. The CDR3 DNA reads as TGTGCCACAAGGAGGGCCGGGAATGAGCAGTTCTTC. Translated, it gives CATRRAGNEQFF. This chain links TRBV27 with TRBJ2-1; maybe TRBD2 (6 bases). V shed 10 bases and J shed 7 bases, with 14 bases lying between them. The germline CDR1 and CDR2 sequences are MNHEY and SMNVEV (reference sequence). This CDR3 region has 12 residues.

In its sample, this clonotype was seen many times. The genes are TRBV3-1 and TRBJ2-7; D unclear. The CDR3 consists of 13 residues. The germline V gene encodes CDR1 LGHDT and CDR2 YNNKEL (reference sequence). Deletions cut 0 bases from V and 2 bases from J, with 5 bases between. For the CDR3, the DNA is TGTGCCAGCAGCCAAGATCTTACCTACGAGCAGTACTTC. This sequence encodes CASSQDLTYEQYF.

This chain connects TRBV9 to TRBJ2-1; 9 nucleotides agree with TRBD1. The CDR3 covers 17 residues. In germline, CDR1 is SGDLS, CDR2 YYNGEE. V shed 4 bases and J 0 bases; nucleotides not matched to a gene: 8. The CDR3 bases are TGTGCCAGCAGCCCAAGGGGACAGGGAAGCTCCTACAATGAGCAGTTCTTC. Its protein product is CASSPRGQGSSYNEQFF.

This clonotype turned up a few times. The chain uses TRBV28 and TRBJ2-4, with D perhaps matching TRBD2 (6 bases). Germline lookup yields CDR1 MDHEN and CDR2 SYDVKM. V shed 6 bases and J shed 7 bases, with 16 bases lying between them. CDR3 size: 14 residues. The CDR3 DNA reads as TGTGCCAGCAGCGAAACTAGAAGCGGGAACATTCAGTACTTC. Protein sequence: CASSETRSGNIQYF.

The CDR3 spells CASSATNYEQYF. The CDR3 DNA reads as TGTGCCAGCAGCGCGACAAATTACGAGCAGTACTTC. This chain connects TRBV5-4 to TRBJ2-7; no definite D call. The germline gives CDR1 SGHNT, CDR2 YYREEE (reference sequence). CDR3 length: 12 residues. V lost 4 bases and J lost 4, with 9 bases in between.

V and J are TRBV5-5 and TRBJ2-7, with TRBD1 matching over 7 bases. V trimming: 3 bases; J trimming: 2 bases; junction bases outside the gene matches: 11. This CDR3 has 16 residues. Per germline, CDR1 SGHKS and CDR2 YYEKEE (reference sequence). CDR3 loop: CASSSDGTAGTYEQYF. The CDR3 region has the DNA TGTGCCAGCAGCTCTGATGGGACAGCCGGAACCTACGAGCAGTACTTC.

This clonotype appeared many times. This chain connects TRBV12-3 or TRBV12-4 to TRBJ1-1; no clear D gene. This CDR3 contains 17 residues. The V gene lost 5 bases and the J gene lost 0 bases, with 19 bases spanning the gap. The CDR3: CASSQASEPSMNTEAFF. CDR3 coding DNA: TGTGCCAGCAGTCAGGCTAGCGAACCAAGCATGAACACTGAAGCTTTCTTT.

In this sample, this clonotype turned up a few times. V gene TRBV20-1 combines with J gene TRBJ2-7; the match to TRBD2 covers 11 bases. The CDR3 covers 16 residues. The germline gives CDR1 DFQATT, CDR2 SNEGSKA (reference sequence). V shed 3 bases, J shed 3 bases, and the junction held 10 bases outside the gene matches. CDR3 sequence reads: CSASPSNSGGGYEQYF. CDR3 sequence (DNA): TGCAGTGCTAGTCCCTCGAATAGCGGGGGGGGCTACGAGCAGTACTTC.

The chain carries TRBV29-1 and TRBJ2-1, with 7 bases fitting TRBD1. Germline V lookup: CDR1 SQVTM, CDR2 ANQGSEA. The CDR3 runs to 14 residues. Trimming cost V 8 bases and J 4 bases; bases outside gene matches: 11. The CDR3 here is CSTALATGYNEQFF. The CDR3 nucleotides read TGCAGCACTGCTCTCGCGACAGGGTACAATGAGCAGTTCTTC.

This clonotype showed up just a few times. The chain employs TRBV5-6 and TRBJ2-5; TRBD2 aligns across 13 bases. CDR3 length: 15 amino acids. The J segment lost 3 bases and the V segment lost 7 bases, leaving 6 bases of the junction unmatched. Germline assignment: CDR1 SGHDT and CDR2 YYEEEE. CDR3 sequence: CASGYGLAGEETQYF. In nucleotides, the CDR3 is TGTGCCAGCGGATATGGACTAGCGGGGGAAGAGACCCAGTACTTC.

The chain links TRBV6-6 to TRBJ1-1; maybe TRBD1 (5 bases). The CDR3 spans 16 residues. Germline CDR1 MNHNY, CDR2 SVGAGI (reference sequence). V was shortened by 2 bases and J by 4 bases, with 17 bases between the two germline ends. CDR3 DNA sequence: TGTGCCAGCAGTTACGACCCGACCGTGGGGCTCACTGAAGCTTTCTTT. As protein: CASSYDPTVGLTEAFF.

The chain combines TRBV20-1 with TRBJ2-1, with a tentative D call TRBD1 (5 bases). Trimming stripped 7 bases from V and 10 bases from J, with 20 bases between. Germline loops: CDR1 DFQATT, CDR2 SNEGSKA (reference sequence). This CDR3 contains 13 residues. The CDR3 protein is CSDSDPRTLEQFF. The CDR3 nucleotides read TGCAGTGATAGTGACCCCCGGACACTCGAGCAGTTCTTC.

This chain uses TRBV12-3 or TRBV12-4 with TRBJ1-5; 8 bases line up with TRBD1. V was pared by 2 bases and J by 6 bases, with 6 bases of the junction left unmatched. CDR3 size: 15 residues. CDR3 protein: CASSLWAGGVQPQHF. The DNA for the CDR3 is TGTGCCAGCAGTTTATGGGCAGGGGGCGTTCAGCCCCAGCATTTT.

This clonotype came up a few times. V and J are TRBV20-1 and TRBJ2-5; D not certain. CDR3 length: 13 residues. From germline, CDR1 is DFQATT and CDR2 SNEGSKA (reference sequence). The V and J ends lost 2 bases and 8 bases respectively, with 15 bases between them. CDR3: CSARFGASRTQYF. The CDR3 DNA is TGCAGTGCTAGATTCGGAGCGAGCCGCACCCAGTACTTC.

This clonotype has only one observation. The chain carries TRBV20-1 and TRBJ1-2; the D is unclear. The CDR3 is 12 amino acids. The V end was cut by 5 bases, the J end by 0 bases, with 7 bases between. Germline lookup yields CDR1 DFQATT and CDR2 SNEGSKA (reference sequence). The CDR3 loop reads CSASTTNYGYTF. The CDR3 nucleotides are TGCAGTGCTTCGACAACTAACTATGGCTACACCTTC.